This is a list of T cell receptor beta chains from one sample in a study of blood T cell repertoires in COVID-19. Repertoires were generated with immunoSEQ multiplex PCR, while TCRdb's copy carries only in-frame clones and drops some. The sample has some 330,000 clones; over 75% are singletons. Sequences were obtained from PBMCs or T cells enriched from blood (not recorded which). Every receptor here comes from a man aged 40-50 years in a cohort exposed to, infected with or recovered from COVID-19 (not recorded which). CDR3s leave out the opening cysteine and the closing phenylalanine or tryptophan. Fields, in order: V gene, D gene, CDR3 protein. A D gene is named only where the DNA matches it firmly.

v_gene: TRBV2
d_gene: TRBD1
CDR3aa: ASRPGGAETQY

v_gene: TRBV24-1
d_gene: TRBD2
CDR3aa: ATSDGGGSADTQY

v_gene: TRBV3-1/TRBV3-2
d_gene: .
CDR3aa: ASSQELGAEETQY

v_gene: TRBV18
d_gene: TRBD1
CDR3aa: ASSPRPGQGSRTGEWLHT

v_gene: TRBV19
d_gene: TRBD2
CDR3aa: ASSIGYSGGSEQY

v_gene: TRBV28
d_gene: TRBD2
CDR3aa: ASSGARRGNIGELF

v_gene: TRBV29-1
d_gene: .
CDR3aa: SVTREWSEAF

v_gene: TRBV10-1
d_gene: .
CDR3aa: ASSGVTGGSYEQY

v_gene: TRBV9
d_gene: TRBD1
CDR3aa: ASSVGGQGRGANVLT

v_gene: TRBV5-1
d_gene: TRBD1
CDR3aa: ASRTGGQETQY

v_gene: TRBV7-9
d_gene: .
CDR3aa: ASSFGYGGVAEAF

v_gene: TRBV2
d_gene: .
CDR3aa: ASRGNSPLH

v_gene: TRBV25-1
d_gene: .
CDR3aa: ASSGPARLLDRNTIY

v_gene: TRBV6-5
d_gene: TRBD1
CDR3aa: ATFQGATEAF

v_gene: TRBV29-1
d_gene: .
CDR3aa: SVLPTDTNEKLF

v_gene: TRBV27
d_gene: .
CDR3aa: ASSLNGGYGYT

v_gene: TRBV7-9
d_gene: .
CDR3aa: ASSLASQGHEQF

v_gene: TRBV19
d_gene: TRBD1
CDR3aa: ASSIRSDRGHNRGNQPQH

v_gene: TRBV18
d_gene: .
CDR3aa: ASSTGTNYGYT

v_gene: TRBV7-9
d_gene: .
CDR3aa: ASSQGRENYGYT

v_gene: TRBV19
d_gene: .
CDR3aa: ASSIATATSTDTQY

v_gene: TRBV7-2
d_gene: .
CDR3aa: ASSSIYTQY

v_gene: TRBV19
d_gene: .
CDR3aa: ASSINFTRLKFLNEQF

v_gene: TRBV18
d_gene: TRBD2
CDR3aa: ASSLILANNEQF

v_gene: TRBV29-1
d_gene: .
CDR3aa: SVDAARDTQY

v_gene: TRBV29-1
d_gene: TRBD1
CDR3aa: SVEAGTGNEQY

v_gene: TRBV28
d_gene: .
CDR3aa: ASSSAGRKNTEAF

v_gene: TRBV5-1
d_gene: .
CDR3aa: ASSIKEGRGYT

v_gene: TRBV5-1
d_gene: .
CDR3aa: ASSFAQGYNYGYT

v_gene: TRBV5-3
d_gene: TRBD2
CDR3aa: ARSHQPIAGAQDTQY

v_gene: TRBV7-9
d_gene: TRBD2
CDR3aa: ASGGSGRPGELF

v_gene: TRBV11-2
d_gene: .
CDR3aa: ASSSLNGVGNTIY

v_gene: TRBV29-1
d_gene: .
CDR3aa: SVAPTGNPYEQY

v_gene: TRBV5-1
d_gene: .
CDR3aa: ASSLEGTNFNTGELF

v_gene: TRBV19
d_gene: .
CDR3aa: ASSIIETGTGELF

v_gene: TRBV5-1
d_gene: TRBD1
CDR3aa: ASSPNRGRQETQY

v_gene: TRBV7-8
d_gene: TRBD2
CDR3aa: ASSLVRLAGAGEQY

v_gene: TRBV11-1
d_gene: TRBD2
CDR3aa: ASSSQRGGEQY

v_gene: TRBV6-5
d_gene: TRBD2
CDR3aa: ASSYGLAGRNEQF

v_gene: TRBV30
d_gene: .
CDR3aa: AWSVQSYGETQY

v_gene: TRBV27
d_gene: .
CDR3aa: ASSFQRRETQY

v_gene: TRBV28
d_gene: TRBD1
CDR3aa: ASSPRDRARSPLH

v_gene: TRBV3-1/TRBV3-2
d_gene: .
CDR3aa: ASSQTSSYNEQF

v_gene: TRBV19
d_gene: TRBD1
CDR3aa: ASSMGQGIRQPQH

v_gene: TRBV29-1
d_gene: TRBD1
CDR3aa: SLTGGNTEAF

v_gene: TRBV7-9
d_gene: TRBD2
CDR3aa: ASSTTTSGWNEQF